The entry below describes one TCR beta chain. The target of this receptor is not known. No quality values exist for individual bases; no much larger clone is one base distant. The sample comes from a study of technical replicates of blood from a few donors (dated 2017 in TCRdb). The library relied on the immunoSEQ multiplex PCR assay. TCRdb retrieved this table from immuneACCESS and kept in-frame rearrangements only. Not all clones are present; in checked studies, unresolved V genes account for under half, and no reason is known for the remainder. The sample contains 87,000 or so clones, 92% of them found a single time. The leading ten clones occupy 0.27% of the sample. The cysteine opens and the phenylalanine closes a CDR3 of 20 amino acids. Just CDR3 DNA is preserved here, 60 bases in frame from base 1. Trimming removed 1 base from V and 8 bases from J; the gene matches leave 22 bases unexplained. Looking up the germline V gene yields CDR1 MGHRA and CDR2 YSYEKL.

The specimen was T cells isolated from PBMCs. The receptor comes from a human donor in good health. The chain is encoded by TRBV4-1 joined to TRBJ2-3; TRBD2 fits 9 bases in the junction. The nucleotides read TGCGCCAGCAGCCAAGGCCCTCCCAGGCTAGCGGGACTCACAAGCGTTACGCAGTATTTT. This translates into CASSQGPPRLAGLTSVTQYF.